The clone carrying this T cell receptor (beta chain) is labeled as medium-sized (0.01 to 0.1%). TCRdb reanalysed the reads using MiXCR and keeps one entry per CDR3 protein. The sample carries around 74,000 distinct CDR3 sequences, roughly 3.7% recorded once. This sample is drawn from a study of T cell repertoires in cytomegalovirus infection. The V gene end was trimmed by 4 bases and the J gene end by 2 bases; junction bases not matched to a gene: 17. The germline gives CDR1 MNHNS, CDR2 SASEGT. The CDR3 is made up of 20 amino acids. The clonotype originates from a human donor in good health (CMV status not recorded). Some clones in this sample may be carry-over from other donors' samples. What was sequenced was PBMCs. This chain joins TRBV6-1 and TRBJ2-5, with 12 positions matching TRBD2. Here the CDR3 reads CASSVTSGGPFDPHQETQYF. The CDR3, as DNA: TGTGCCAGCAGTGTTACTAGCGGGGGGCCTTTTGACCCTCATCAAGAGACCCAGTACTTC.